This passage covers 28 T cell receptor beta chains from one sample sequenced in a study of regulatory T cells in long-lasting Graves disease. Construction of the TCR beta libraries employed iRepertoire HTBI primers in conjunction with Arm-PCR of CDR3 regions. TCRdb ran MiXCR on the multiplex PCR reads and lists one entry per CDR3 protein. The sample comprises about 540,000 distinct CDR3 sequences, about 13% of which are singletons, and 8% to 10% rests with the top ten. Time point given: newly diagnosed GD, antithyroid drugs for less than 3 months. Researchers made the TCR library from RNA that was extracted from PBMCs. These records were also assigned to another study, of T cells in Graves' hyperthyroidism and ophthalmopathy.

Specimen: peripheral blood mononuclear cells (PBMCs), collected at new diagnosis, from a patient treated with antithyroid drugs. Every receptor here comes from a man between 25 and 39 years old with Graves disease.

The table lists this clonotype with a few counts. Mismatch with germline at one junction end may stem from a read error. The J gene is TRBJ2-3, the V gene TRBV12-3 or TRBV12-4; 11 nucleotides match TRBD2. The CDR3 has 16 residues. The CDR3 sequence: CVSSPLAGVGEDTQYF. In DNA, the CDR3 is TGTGTCAGCAGCCCACTAGCGGGAGTAGGGGAAGATACGCAGTATTTT.

Worth noting for this clonotype: Being one base from a much bigger clone, this may be a read error. The V call is TRBV20-1, the J call TRBJ2-1; no reliable D call. The CDR3 runs 13 residues. V lost 5 bases and J 8 bases, leaving 16 bases between the germline ends. Germline V CDR1 and CDR2: DFQATT, SNEGSKA (reference sequence). The CDR3 protein is CSAENTLTHEQFF. The CDR3 DNA reads TGCAGTGCTGAGAACACCCTTACTCATGAGCAGTTCTTC.

This clonotype was recorded at least ten times. This chain links TRBV3-1 with TRBJ2-1; 15 bases align to TRBD2. The CDR3 consists of 17 residues. The germline V gene has CDR1 LGHDT and CDR2 YNNKEL (reference sequence). V shed 0 bases, J shed 7 bases, and the junction held 4 bases outside the gene matches. The CDR3 protein is CASSQEGLAGGPNEQFF. CDR3 bases: TGTGCCAGCAGCCAAGAAGGACTAGCGGGAGGGCCAAATGAGCAGTTCTTC.

This clonotype was counted at least ten times. The gene calls are TRBV29-1 and TRBJ1-2; TRBD1 is a possible D gene (6 bases). This CDR3 spans 14 amino acids. Deletions cut 4 bases from V and 3 bases from J, with 15 bases between. Germline CDR1 reads SQVTM; CDR2 reads ANQGSEA. DNA of the CDR3: TGCAGCGTTGCTCGAGAGGGGGTTTACTATGGCTACACCTTC. Protein: CSVAREGVYYGYTF.

This clonotype appeared many times. The chain joins TRBV7-9 to TRBJ2-1; TRBD2 matches at 9 bases. The CDR3 sequence is 16 residues long. With V trimmed by 4 bases and J by 5 bases, 9 bases remained unmatched. Germline-derived CDR1 and CDR2 are SEHNR and FQNEAQ (reference sequence). The chain's CDR3 is CASSWGAGGPHNEQFF. The CDR3 nucleotides read TGTGCCAGCAGCTGGGGTGCGGGAGGGCCCCACAATGAGCAGTTCTTC. The entire variable domain, with the rest obtained from reference TRBV7-9 and TRBJ2-1, is as follows: DTGVSQNPRHKITKRGQNVTFRCDPISEHNRLYWYRQTLGQGPEFLTYFQNEAQLEKSRLLSDRFSAERPKGSFSTLEIQRTEQGDSAMYLCASSWGAGGPHNEQFFGPGTRLTVL.

The rearrangement links TRBV12-3 or TRBV12-4 to TRBJ2-2, with D maybe TRBD1 (6 bases). V lost 6 bases to trimming and J lost 5 bases, with 10 bases between them. The CDR3 covers 13 residues. The CDR3: CASRGAQTGELFF. The CDR3 nucleotides read TGTGCCAGCAGGGGGGCGCAAACCGGGGAGCTGTTTTTT.

This clonotype was observed at least ten times. The V and J genes are TRBV2 and TRBJ1-1; D is unresolved. The CDR3 runs to 12 residues. Trimming took off 2 bases at V and 6 bases at J, with 7 bases between the two ends. Germline V gene lookup returns CDR1 SNHLY and CDR2 FYNNEI. CDR3 region: CASSEPGSEAFF. The DNA for the CDR3 is TGTGCCAGCAGTGAACCAGGTTCTGAAGCTTTCTTT.

This clonotype appeared many times. The genes are TRBV4-1 and TRBJ2-5, with D unclear. The ends were cut back, 4 bases at V and 0 bases at J, with 9 bases in the middle. This CDR3 spans 14 amino acids. Germline-derived CDR1 and CDR2 are MGHRA and YSYEKL. CDR3 protein: CASSLGLYQETQYF. In DNA form, the CDR3 reads TGCGCCAGCAGCCTGGGCCTGTACCAAGAGACCCAGTACTTC.

This clonotype occurred many times. The chain combines TRBV12-3 or TRBV12-4 with TRBJ2-7; tentatively, D is TRBD1 (6 bases). The CDR3 consists of 17 residues. The ends were cut back, 3 bases at V and 2 bases at J, with 20 bases in the middle. This chain's CDR3 is CASSFGTPGRPTYEQYF. The CDR3 DNA sequence: TGTGCCAGCAGTTTCGGGACACCGGGACGACCGACCTACGAGCAGTACTTC.

This clonotype was detected a few times. The genes are TRBV6-9 and TRBJ2-3; TRBD2 agrees at 8 bases. Germline lookup yields CDR1 MNHGY and CDR2 SVAAGI. The ends lost 3 bases at V and 2 bases at J; junction bases unmatched: 4. CDR3 size: 15 residues. This CDR3 is CASSYFSGDTDTQYF. CDR3 DNA: TGTGCCAGCAGTTACTTTAGCGGGGACACAGATACGCAGTATTTT.

Only a few counts were recorded for this clonotype. The chain is built from TRBV20-1 and TRBJ2-2; TRBD2 aligns across 7 bases. V dropped 6 bases and J dropped 4; count of bases not matched to a gene: 8. CDR3 length equals 14 residues. Germline V lookup: CDR1 DFQATT, CDR2 SNEGSKA (reference sequence). This chain's CDR3 is CSARPGGTTGELFF. The CDR3 nucleotides are TGCAGTGCCCGGCCGGGGGGAACCACCGGGGAGCTGTTTTTT.

This clonotype has at least ten counts. This sequence joins TRBV2 and TRBJ2-5, with D unresolved. The CDR3 is made up of 14 amino acids. The germline V gene encodes CDR1 SNHLY and CDR2 FYNNEI. Deletions cut 3 bases from V and 5 bases from J, with 13 bases between. CDR3 nucleotides: TGTGCCAGCAGTGATTTCCCCGAAGGGGAGACCCAGTACTTC. It is translated as CASSDFPEGETQYF.

This clonotype has ten or more counts. The J gene is TRBJ1-2, the V gene TRBV15; TRBD1 might be the D (5 bases). Germline loops: CDR1 LNHNV, CDR2 YYDKDF (reference sequence). There are 15 residues in the CDR3. V lost 4 bases, J lost 6 bases, and 18 bases lay in between. This CDR3 reads CATSIETGPDHGYTF. CDR3 nucleotides: TGTGCCACCAGCATAGAAACGGGGCCAGATCATGGCTACACCTTC.

The chain has TRBV5-1 and TRBJ2-6; 12 nucleotides align to TRBD2. The J segment lost 2 bases and the V segment lost 3 bases, leaving 9 bases of the junction unmatched. CDR1 is SGHRS and CDR2 is YFSETQ in the germline V gene. The CDR3 is made up of 19 amino acids. The CDR3 here is CASSSLGLAGLPGANVLTF. CDR3 bases: TGCGCCAGCAGCTCTCTCGGACTAGCGGGACTACCTGGGGCCAACGTCCTGACTTTC. The full variable domain, rest sourced from reference TRBV5-1 and TRBJ2-6, is KAGVTQTPRYLIKTRGQQVTLSCSPISGHRSVSWYQQTPGQGLQFLFEYFSETQRNKGNFPGRFSGRQFSNSRSEMNVSTLELGDSALYLCASSSLGLAGLPGANVLTFGAGSRLTVL.

This clonotype was observed many times. The chain uses TRBV30 and TRBJ2-1, with D possibly being TRBD1 (6 bases). V shed 2 bases and J shed 9 bases, with 14 bases lying between them. Germline CDR1 is GTSNPN and CDR2 is SVGIG (reference sequence). This CDR3 has 13 amino acids. The DNA of the CDR3 is TGTGCCTGGAGTCCACAGGGATCGGGTGAGCAGTTCTTC. Protein: CAWSPQGSGEQFF.

This rearrangement joins TRBV27 to TRBJ2-1, with 7 nucleotides matching TRBD1. Trimming took 6 bases from V and 1 from J; bases not matched to a gene: 6. Germline loops: CDR1 MNHEY, CDR2 SMNVEV (reference sequence). There are 15 residues in the CDR3. Here the CDR3 reads CASRGAGGSYNEQFF. The CDR3 region has the DNA TGTGCCAGCAGGGGGGCAGGGGGTTCCTACAATGAGCAGTTCTTC.

This clonotype was picked up many times. V usage is TRBV19 and J usage is TRBJ2-6, with 7 bases that match TRBD2. The CDR3 loop spans 17 amino acids. V trimming: 8 bases; J trimming: 0 bases; junction bases outside the gene matches: 10. CDR1 LNHDA and CDR2 SQIVND come from the germline V gene (reference sequence). CDR3 in amino acids: CASRWGSGSSGANVLTF. The CDR3 DNA reads TGTGCCAGTCGCTGGGGTAGCGGGTCCTCTGGGGCCAACGTCCTGACTTTC. The entire variable domain, with the rest obtained from reference TRBV19 and TRBJ2-6, is as follows: DGGITQSPKYLFRKEGQNVTLSCEQNLNHDAMYWYRQDPGQGLRLIYYSQIVNDFQKGDIAEGYSVSREKKESFPLTVTSAQKNPTAFYLCASRWGSGSSGANVLTFGAGSRLTVL.

This clonotype was counted at least ten times. The rearrangement joins TRBV7-9 to TRBJ2-7; D is tentatively TRBD1 or TRBD2 (5 bases each). Germline V gene sequence: CDR1 SEHNR, CDR2 FQNEAQ (reference sequence). Trimming took off 3 bases at V and 4 bases at J, with 13 bases between the two ends. CDR3 length: 14 residues. The CDR3 DNA reads TGTGCCAGCAGCTTGGGGGACCGGAGGTACGAGCAGTACTTC. It translates to CASSLGDRRYEQYF. Full variable domain (rest looked up from reference TRBV7-9 and TRBJ2-7): DTGVSQNPRHKITKRGQNVTFRCDPISEHNRLYWYRQTLGQGPEFLTYFQNEAQLEKSRLLSDRFSAERPKGSFSTLEIQRTEQGDSAMYLCASSLGDRRYEQYFGPGTRLTVT.

The chain links TRBV27 to TRBJ2-7; TRBD1 or TRBD2 may be the D gene (5 bases each). Germline V gene sequence: CDR1 MNHEY, CDR2 SMNVEV (reference sequence). The length of the CDR3 is 14 residues. Deletions cut 5 bases from V and 1 base from J, with 12 bases between. CDR3 sequence (DNA): TGTGCCAGCAGTGTCCGGGACCATTCCTACGAGCAGTACTTC. This encodes CASSVRDHSYEQYF.

The chain has TRBV19 and TRBJ2-1; D is unresolved. The length of the CDR3 is 13 residues. V was shortened by 4 bases and J by 10 bases, with 14 bases between the two germline ends. Germline values: CDR1 LNHDA, CDR2 SQIVND (reference sequence). The CDR3 sequence is CASSNTALREQFF. CDR3 coding DNA: TGTGCCAGTAGTAATACAGCCCTCAGAGAGCAGTTCTTC.

The chain is built from TRBV25-1 and TRBJ1-4; no clear D. Trimming pared 2 bases from V and 5 bases from J, leaving 9 bases between. Germline V gene data show CDR1 as MGHDK and CDR2 as SYGVNS. The CDR3 covers 14 residues. Written as DNA, the CDR3 is TGTGCCAGCAGTGAACCGCCTCTAAATGAAAAACTGTTTTTT. It specifies CASSEPPLNEKLFF.

Ten or more counts support this clonotype. The chain uses TRBV15 and TRBJ2-1; D is undetermined. Germline-derived CDR1 and CDR2 are LNHNV and YYDKDF (reference sequence). The ends were cut back, 0 bases at V and 7 bases at J, with 10 bases in the middle. CDR3 length: 14 residues. The chain's CDR3 is CATSRDLGRNEQFF. In DNA form, the CDR3 reads TGTGCCACCAGCAGAGATCTTGGGCGGAATGAGCAGTTCTTC.

This clonotype was counted a few times. The chain carries TRBV6-1 and TRBJ1-2; D possibly corresponds to TRBD1 (6 bases). This CDR3 comprises 13 residues. The V gene lost 8 bases and the J gene lost 4 bases, with 14 bases spanning the gap. CDR1 and CDR2 (germline): MNHNS, SASEGT. CDR3 nucleotides: TGTGCCAGCGGGAGGTCGGACAGCTATGGCTACACCTTC. Translated, it gives CASGRSDSYGYTF.

The chain joins TRBV7-3 to TRBJ2-2; the D gene is possibly TRBD1 (5 bases). Trimming stripped 1 base from V and 2 bases from J, with 11 bases between. Germline CDR1 and CDR2: SGHTA and FQGTGA. This CDR3 is 16 amino acids long. CDR3 residues: CASSLIQVHNTGELFF. The CDR3 DNA is TGTGCCAGCAGCTTAATACAGGTTCACAACACCGGGGAGCTGTTTTTT.

The chain carries TRBV3-1 and TRBJ2-1, with 9 positions matching TRBD1. The junction had 9 bases not matched to a gene; V was cut back by 8 bases and J by 4 bases. Germline-derived CDR1 and CDR2 are LGHDT and YNNKEL (reference sequence). The CDR3 has 15 residues. DNA for the CDR3: TGTGCCAGCGAAAGGGCGGGACAGGGTTACAATGAGCAGTTCTTC. This codes for CASERAGQGYNEQFF.

This clonotype was recorded many times. The chain has TRBV6-1 and TRBJ1-5; no reliable D call. CDR1 is MNHNS and CDR2 is SASEGT in the germline V gene. CDR3 length equals 16 residues. Trimming took 5 bases from V and 0 from J, leaving 14 bases between them. The CDR3 spells CASSQGLPYSNQPQHF. CDR3 in DNA: TGTGCCAGCAGTCAAGGGTTACCATATAGCAATCAGCCCCAGCATTTT.

This clonotype showed up many times. The chain couples TRBV6-5 to TRBJ1-1; unclear D gene. The V end lost 3 bases, the J end lost 1 base, and 9 bases lay between the germline ends. This CDR3 has 14 amino acids. Germline assignment: CDR1 MNHEY and CDR2 SVGAGI. CDR3: CASSYRVPNTEAFF. CDR3 DNA: TGTGCCAGCAGTTATCGCGTCCCGAACACTGAAGCTTTCTTT.

The chain recombines TRBV28 with TRBJ1-2, with D possibly being TRBD1 (6 bases). V lost 4 bases and J lost 13, with 22 bases in between. The CDR3 spans 14 residues. The germline V gene encodes CDR1 MDHEN and CDR2 SYDVKM. The CDR3 loop reads CASSSASGGVSCTF. The CDR3 bases are TGTGCCAGCAGTTCAGCGTCGGGGGGCGTGAGCTGCACCTTC.